The source of this TCR beta chain is a study of OX40 agonist ivuxolimab in advanced cancers. Overall study context: Mean age 60 years, range about 23 to 79; approximately 83% male. Study-wide points: Some nonresponders additionally presented with little normalized T-cell clonal expansion. Partly responding patients at 0.1-3.0 mg/kg showed some of the smallest clonal expansion.

As to this clone: The target antigen is unknown.

The ends were cut back, 2 bases at V and 5 bases at J, with 9 bases in the middle. The CDR3 totals 13 residues. CDR1 and CDR2 from the germline V gene are SGHDN and FVKESK. Method: immunoSEQ multiplex PCR; TCRdb's copy keeps in-frame clones and lacks some. In the table there are 90,000 to 100,000 clones, about 91% of which are singletons. V and J are TRBV14 and TRBJ2-5; weak D call: TRBD2 (6 bases). The sample here was CD4+ or CD8+ T cells sorted from blood, taken in a trial of the OX40 agonist ivuxolimab. The receptor was derived from an adult with an advanced solid tumor such as melanoma, head and neck, liver or kidney cancer. CDR3 sequence (DNA): TGTGCCAGCAGCCAACCTGGGGGGGAGACCCAGTACTTC. Protein: CASSQPGGETQYF.